Below are 21 T cell receptor beta chains sequenced from a single sample in a study of Graves' ophthalmopathy and Graves' hyperthyroidism. RNA transcripts served as template for amplifying TCR beta CDR3 sequences. The first-round RT-PCR employed HTBI primers together with the Qiagen OneStep RT-PCR kit. A multiplex PCR was then performed as the second round. MiXCR was run by TCRdb on the multiplex PCR reads, yielding one entry per CDR3 protein. The top ten clones hold 12% of a sample with around 340,000 distinct CDR3 sequences, about 17% of them seen once. The sequencing input was peripheral blood. Receptors were obtained from an adult man with Graves' ophthalmopathy.

In this sample, this clonotype turned up many times. The rearrangement joins TRBV9 to TRBJ2-2; no definite D call. V lost 0 bases to trimming and J lost 4 bases, with 10 bases between them. Germline V gene sequence: CDR1 SGDLS, CDR2 YYNGEE. This CDR3 is built from 15 residues. CDR3 loop: CASSVGRNRTGELFF. The CDR3 nucleotides are TGTGCCAGCAGCGTAGGGCGGAATCGCACCGGGGAGCTGTTTTTT.

This clonotype was picked up many times. V and J are TRBV5-1 and TRBJ2-7, with 8 nucleotides matching TRBD1. This CDR3 has 15 amino acids. The ends lost 0 bases at V and 3 bases at J; junction bases unmatched: 5. Germline CDR1 is SGHRS and CDR2 is YFSETQ. The CDR3 region is CASSLATGGLYEQYF. In nucleotides, the CDR3 is TGCGCCAGCAGCTTGGCAACAGGGGGTCTCTACGAGCAGTACTTC.

This clonotype was recorded at least ten times. This chain connects TRBV20-1 to TRBJ2-7; possibly TRBD1 or TRBD2 for D (5 bases each). V was pared by 0 bases and J by 5 bases, with 17 bases between. Germline loops: CDR1 DFQATT, CDR2 SNEGSKA (reference sequence). This CDR3 comprises 15 residues. CDR3 region: CSARDPGRGHNEQYF. CDR3 bases: TGCAGTGCTAGAGACCCGGGGCGCGGTCACAACGAGCAGTACTTC.

On this clonotype: Compared with germline, one end of the junction differs, possibly owing to a read error. This rearrangement joins TRBV28 to TRBJ2-7; TRBD1 is a possible D gene (5 bases). Germline assignment: CDR1 MDHEN and CDR2 SYDVKM. This CDR3 has 15 amino acids. The CDR3 coding sequence is TGTGCCAGCAGTTCACGGATAGGGGTCTCCTACGAGCAGTCCTTC. Amino acids: CASSSRIGVSYEQSF.

This clonotype was recorded at least ten times. V usage is TRBV30 and J usage is TRBJ1-6; TRBD1 is a possible D gene (6 bases). CDR1 is GTSNPN, CDR2 SVGIG, per germline (reference sequence). There are 11 residues in the CDR3. Trimming took off 4 bases at V and 8 bases at J, with 6 bases between the two ends. The CDR3 nucleotides read TGTGCCTGGAACAGGGATTCACCCCTCCACTTT. This gives the protein CAWNRDSPLHF.

There are many counts of this clonotype. The chain couples TRBV7-9 to TRBJ2-2; D is ambiguous. Germline V gene data show CDR1 as SEHNR and CDR2 as FQNEAQ (reference sequence). The CDR3 has 14 residues. V shed 5 bases and J shed 1 base, with 8 bases lying between them. This chain's CDR3 is CASSPDGNTGELFF. Here the CDR3 DNA reads TGTGCCAGCAGCCCCGACGGGAACACCGGGGAGCTGTTTTTT.

This clonotype has a count of ten or more. This chain joins TRBV6-9 and TRBJ2-1; D call uncertain. Germline V gene data show CDR1 as MNHGY and CDR2 as SVAAGI. CDR3 length: 11 residues. Trimming removed 8 bases from V and 9 bases from J, with 11 bases in between. CDR3 region: CASRSMGEQFF. DNA of the CDR3: TGTGCCAGCCGTTCTATGGGTGAGCAGTTCTTC.

At least ten counts were recorded for this clonotype. The chain is built from TRBV30 and TRBJ1-5, with D perhaps TRBD1 (6 bases). With 2 bases removed from V and 6 bases from J, the gap between germline ends came to 14 bases. Germline CDR1 and CDR2: GTSNPN and SVGIG (reference sequence). This CDR3 comprises 14 residues. The CDR3 DNA reads TGTGCCTGGAGTCTAGGGGGACGCGGTCAGCCCCAGCATTTT. Translation gives CAWSLGGRGQPQHF.

The chain combines TRBV6-1 with TRBJ1-5, with 8 bases identical to TRBD1. The CDR3 runs to 17 residues. J was trimmed by 1 base and V by 8 bases; bases with no gene match: 13. Germline V gene data show CDR1 as MNHNS and CDR2 as SASEGT. The CDR3, as DNA: TGTGCCAGCGCCCGACATTCGACAGGGGACAGCAATCAGCCCCAGCATTTT. This sequence encodes CASARHSTGDSNQPQHF.

This clonotype was detected many times. This rearrangement joins TRBV24-1 to TRBJ2-2; 8 bases match TRBD1. This CDR3 contains 14 residues. Trimming at V came to 9 bases and at J to 4 bases, leaving 6 bases not matched to a gene. Germline CDR1 is KGHDR and CDR2 is SFDVKD. The CDR3 coding sequence is TGTGCCACCGGGCGACAGGGGAGCACCGGGGAGCTGTTTTTT. Translation gives CATGRQGSTGELFF.

This clonotype was found many times. The chain joins TRBV24-1 to TRBJ2-4; the D is unclear. Germline V gives CDR1 KGHDR, CDR2 SFDVKD. The CDR3 is 13 amino acids. Between the trimmed V and J ends, which lost 6 bases and 4 bases, there was a span of 9 bases. The DNA of the CDR3 is TGTGCCACCAGTCAGGCGGAAAAAAACATTCAGTACTTC. Translation gives CATSQAEKNIQYF.

The rearrangement joins TRBV6-2 or TRBV6-3 to TRBJ1-1; D is unresolved. The V and J ends lost 7 bases and 2 bases respectively, with 11 bases between them. The CDR3 is 13 residues long. CDR1 and CDR2 (germline): MNHEY, SVGEGT. The CDR3 bases are TGTGCCAGCATGGAGAGAGAAAACACTGAAGCTTTCTTT. It codes for CASMERENTEAFF.

This clonotype has at least ten counts. V and J are TRBV20-1 and TRBJ1-5, with D uncertain. CDR1 and CDR2 from the germline V gene are DFQATT and SNEGSKA (reference sequence). V dropped 1 base and J dropped 4 bases, with 14 bases sitting between them. The CDR3 covers 15 residues. CDR3 region: CSARVMGYRNQPQHF. The CDR3 coding sequence is TGCAGTGCTAGAGTGATGGGGTATAGAAATCAGCCCCAGCATTTT.

The chain links TRBV7-6 to TRBJ2-5, with TRBD2 identical over 7 bases. Per germline, CDR1 SGHVS and CDR2 FNYEAQ. The V segment lost 6 bases and the J segment 7 bases; nucleotides outside the gene matches: 8. The CDR3 totals 13 residues. CDR3 residues: CASSIQRDATQYF. CDR3 coding DNA: TGTGCCAGCAGTATCCAGCGGGATGCGACCCAGTACTTC.

This clonotype has at least ten counts. The rearrangement links TRBV9 to TRBJ1-2; D gene unclear. The germline CDR1 and CDR2 sequences are SGDLS and YYNGEE. Trimming left V 0 bases short and J 5 bases short, with 8 bases between. This CDR3 is built from 13 residues. The CDR3 DNA reads as TGTGCCAGCAGCGTAGGCGTCGAGTATGGCTACACCTTC. Its translation is CASSVGVEYGYTF.

This clonotype has a count of ten or more. J is TRBJ1-5 and V is TRBV28; 10 nucleotides match TRBD1. Germline V lookup: CDR1 MDHEN, CDR2 SYDVKM. Unmatched junction bases numbered 9, after V lost 4 bases and J lost 0 bases. The CDR3 contains 18 residues. DNA of the CDR3: TGTGCCAGCAGTTCCCAGACAGGGGGCTGGAATAGCAATCAGCCCCAGCATTTT. Its protein product is CASSSQTGGWNSNQPQHF.

This clonotype was observed at least ten times. This rearrangement joins TRBV20-1 to TRBJ1-1, with no clear D. The CDR3 spans 13 residues. Germline V gene sequence: CDR1 DFQATT, CDR2 SNEGSKA (reference sequence). Trimming shortened V by 3 bases and J by 0 bases, and 8 bases separated the two germline ends. The CDR3 bases are TGCAGTGCTAGTCGGCAGCTGAACACTGAAGCTTTCTTT. Protein product: CSASRQLNTEAFF.

In this sample, this clonotype turned up a few times. J is TRBJ1-1 and V is TRBV6-1; D perhaps matches TRBD1 (5 bases). Deletions cut 3 bases from V and 9 bases from J, with 8 bases between. Germline CDR1 reads MNHNS; CDR2 reads SASEGT. There are 11 residues in the CDR3. This CDR3 reads CASSDQGQAFF. CDR3 nucleotide sequence: TGTGCCAGCAGTGACCAGGGACAAGCTTTCTTT.

This clonotype was picked up many times. The chain employs TRBV30 and TRBJ2-2; D is unresolved. Germline values: CDR1 GTSNPN, CDR2 SVGIG (reference sequence). V shed 0 bases and J shed 3 bases, with 11 bases lying between them. This CDR3 spans 15 amino acids. CDR3 coding DNA: TGTGCCTGGAGTGTGGGCAGGTCGGACACCGGGGAGCTGTTTTTT. Its protein product is CAWSVGRSDTGELFF.

In its sample, this clonotype was seen many times. V gene TRBV20-1 combines with J gene TRBJ1-1; unclear D gene. The CDR3 totals 12 residues. Germline V CDR1 and CDR2: DFQATT, SNEGSKA (reference sequence). Trimming removed 1 base at V and 4 bases at J, with 7 bases between. The chain's CDR3 is CSARGSSTEAFF. The CDR3 nucleotides are TGCAGTGCTAGAGGGTCCAGCACTGAAGCTTTCTTT.

This clonotype has ten or more counts. The rearrangement links TRBV19 to TRBJ1-5; 9 bases match TRBD1. Germline V lookup: CDR1 LNHDA, CDR2 SQIVND (reference sequence). The CDR3 loop spans 14 amino acids. Germline trimming cut 7 bases from V and 4 bases from J; bases unmatched to any gene: 5. CDR3 amino acids: CASNVQGANQPQHF. Written as DNA, the CDR3 is TGTGCCAGTAACGTACAGGGGGCAAATCAGCCCCAGCATTTT.